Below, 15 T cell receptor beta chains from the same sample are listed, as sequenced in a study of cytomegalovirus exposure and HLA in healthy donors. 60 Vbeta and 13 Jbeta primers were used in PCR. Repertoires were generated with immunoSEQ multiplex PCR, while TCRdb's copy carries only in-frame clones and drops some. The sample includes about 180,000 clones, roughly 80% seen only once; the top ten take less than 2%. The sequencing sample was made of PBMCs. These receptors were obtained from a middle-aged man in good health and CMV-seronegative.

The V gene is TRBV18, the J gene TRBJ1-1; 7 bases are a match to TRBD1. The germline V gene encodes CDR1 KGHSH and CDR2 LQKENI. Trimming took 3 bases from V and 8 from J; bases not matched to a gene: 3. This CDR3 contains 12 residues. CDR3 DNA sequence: TGTGCCAGCTCACCGGGACAGAGAGAAGCTTTCTTT. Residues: CASSPGQREAFF. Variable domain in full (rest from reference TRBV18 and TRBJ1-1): NAGVMQNPRHLVRRRGQEARLRCSPMKGHSHVYWYRQLPEEGLKFMVYLQKENIIDESGMPKERFSAEFPKEGPSILRIQQVVRGDSAAYFCASSPGQREAFFGQGTRLTVV.

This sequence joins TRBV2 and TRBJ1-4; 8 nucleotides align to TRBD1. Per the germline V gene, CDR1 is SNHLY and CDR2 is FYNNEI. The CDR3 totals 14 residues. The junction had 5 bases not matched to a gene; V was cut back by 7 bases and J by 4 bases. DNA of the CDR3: TGTGCCAGCACCGGACAGGGAGTTAATGAAAAACTGTTTTTT. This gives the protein CASTGQGVNEKLFF.

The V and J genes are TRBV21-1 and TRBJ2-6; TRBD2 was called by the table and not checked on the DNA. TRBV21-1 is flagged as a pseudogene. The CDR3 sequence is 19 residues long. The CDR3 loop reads CASSKAQGGRNSGANVLTF. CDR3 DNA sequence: TGTGCCAGCAGCAAAGCGCAGGGAGGACGGAACTCTGGGGCCAACGTCCTGACTTTC.

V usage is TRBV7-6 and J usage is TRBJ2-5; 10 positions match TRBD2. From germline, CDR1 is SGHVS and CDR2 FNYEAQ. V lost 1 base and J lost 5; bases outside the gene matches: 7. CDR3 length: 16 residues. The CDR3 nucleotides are TGTGCCAGCAGCTTAGATAATAGCGGGGGGTCGGAGACCCAGTACTTC. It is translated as CASSLDNSGGSETQYF. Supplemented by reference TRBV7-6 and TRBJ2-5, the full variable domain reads GAGVSQSPRYKVTKRGQDVALRCDPISGHVSLYWYRQALGQGPEFLTYFNYEAQQDKSGLPNDRFSAERPEGSISTLTIQRTEQRDSAMYRCASSLDNSGGSETQYFGPGTRLLVL.

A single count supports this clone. CDR3 in amino acids: CASSLGPNVEAFF. The CDR3 DNA reads TGTGCCAGCAGCTTAGGGCCGAACGTTGAAGCTTTCTTT. V and J are TRBV7-6 and TRBJ1-1, with unresolved D. This CDR3 comprises 13 residues. With 1 base removed from V and 7 bases from J, the gap between germline ends came to 10 bases. The germline CDR1 and CDR2 sequences are SGHVS and FNYEAQ.

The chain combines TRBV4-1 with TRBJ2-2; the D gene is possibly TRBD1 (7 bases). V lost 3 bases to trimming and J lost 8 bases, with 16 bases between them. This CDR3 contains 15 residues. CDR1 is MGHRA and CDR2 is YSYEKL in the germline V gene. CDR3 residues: CASSQRQGLDGELFF. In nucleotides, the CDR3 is TGCGCCAGCAGCCAGAGACAGGGACTCGATGGGGAGCTGTTTTTT.

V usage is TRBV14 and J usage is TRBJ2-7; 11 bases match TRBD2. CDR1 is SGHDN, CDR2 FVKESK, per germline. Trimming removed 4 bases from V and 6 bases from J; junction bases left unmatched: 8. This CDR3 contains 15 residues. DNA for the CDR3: TGTGCCAGCAGCCCCCGCGGTAGCGGGAGGGCCGAGCAGTACTTC. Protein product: CASSPRGSGRAEQYF.

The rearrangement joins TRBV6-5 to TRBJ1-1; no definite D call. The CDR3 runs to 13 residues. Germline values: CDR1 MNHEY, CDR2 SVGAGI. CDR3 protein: CATGGGWDTEAFF. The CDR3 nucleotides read TGTGCTACGGGCGGAGGGTGGGACACTGAAGCTTTCTTT.

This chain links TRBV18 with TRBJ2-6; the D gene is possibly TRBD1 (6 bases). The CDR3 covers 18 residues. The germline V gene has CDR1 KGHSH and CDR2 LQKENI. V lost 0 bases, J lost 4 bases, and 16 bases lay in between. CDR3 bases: TGTGCCAGCTCACCACCGGGGGTCAGGGGAGCAGGGGCCAACGTCCTGACTTTC. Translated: CASSPPGVRGAGANVLTF.

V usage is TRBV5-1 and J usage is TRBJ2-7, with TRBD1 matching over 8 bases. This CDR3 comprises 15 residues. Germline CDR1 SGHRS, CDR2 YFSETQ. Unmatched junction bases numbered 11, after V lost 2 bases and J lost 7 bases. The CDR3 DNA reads TGCGCCAGCAGCTTTTCTCAGGGGGCGCCGGGAGAGCAGTACTTC. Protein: CASSFSQGAPGEQYF.

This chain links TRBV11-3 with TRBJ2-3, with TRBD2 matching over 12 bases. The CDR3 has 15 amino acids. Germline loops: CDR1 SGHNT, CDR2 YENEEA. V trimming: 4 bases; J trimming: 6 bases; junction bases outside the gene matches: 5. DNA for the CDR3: TGTGCCAGCAGCTCTGGCGGGACTAGCGGGGATACGCAGTATTTT. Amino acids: CASSSGGTSGDTQYF.

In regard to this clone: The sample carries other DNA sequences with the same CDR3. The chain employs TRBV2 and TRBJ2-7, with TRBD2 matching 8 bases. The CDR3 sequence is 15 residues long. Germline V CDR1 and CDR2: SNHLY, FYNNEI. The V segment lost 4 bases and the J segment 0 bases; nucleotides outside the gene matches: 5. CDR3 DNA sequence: TGTGCCAGCAGTGCCGGGAGGGTGGGCTCCTACGAGCAGTACTTC. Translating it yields CASSAGRVGSYEQYF.

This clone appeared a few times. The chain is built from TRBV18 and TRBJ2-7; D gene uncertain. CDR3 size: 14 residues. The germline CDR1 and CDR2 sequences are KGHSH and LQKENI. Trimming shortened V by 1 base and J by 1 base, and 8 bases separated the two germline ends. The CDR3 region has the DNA TGTGCCAGCTCACCACTTCACTCTTCCTACGAGCAGTACTTC. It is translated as CASSPLHSSYEQYF.

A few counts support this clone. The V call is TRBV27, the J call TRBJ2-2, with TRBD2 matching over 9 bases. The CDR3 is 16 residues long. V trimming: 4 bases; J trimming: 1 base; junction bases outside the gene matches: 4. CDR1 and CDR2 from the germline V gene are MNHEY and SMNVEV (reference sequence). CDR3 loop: CASSSLAGLNTGELFF. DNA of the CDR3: TGTGCCAGCAGTTCACTAGCGGGCTTGAACACCGGGGAGCTGTTTTTT.

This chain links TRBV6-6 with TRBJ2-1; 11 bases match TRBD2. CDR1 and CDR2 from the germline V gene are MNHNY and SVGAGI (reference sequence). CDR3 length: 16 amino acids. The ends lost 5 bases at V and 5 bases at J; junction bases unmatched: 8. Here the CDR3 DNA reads TGTGCCAGCAGTCCCCCTACTAGCGGGGGTGACAATGAGCAGTTCTTC. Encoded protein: CASSPPTSGGDNEQFF.